This T cell receptor beta chain was retrieved from a study of T cell repertoires in cytomegalovirus infection. Study-level information: Public TCR beta signatures indicated both CMV infection and matching HLA type. Study-wide points: Within the response measured ex vivo, HLA-C-restricted CMV-specific TCR beta clonotypes were dominant. Based on cumulative public TCR beta family frequency, carriers of CMV plus the relevant HLA were identified.

About this clonotype itself: Its target is not known.

Using its own MiXCR run on the reads, TCRdb lists one record per CDR3 protein. The sample consists of 600,000 to 800,000 distinct CDR3 sequences, around 24% of them appearing once. The CDR3 totals 14 residues. Losses at the gene ends were 5 bases for V and 4 bases for J; bases not matched to a gene: 6. Germline CDR1 reads MNHEY; CDR2 reads SMNVEV (reference sequence). This clonotype was sampled from a human donor in good health (CMV status not recorded). Some clones in this sample may be carry-over from other donors' samples. The rearrangement joins TRBV27 to TRBJ1-2; 8 bases fit TRBD1. Material for sequencing was CD8+ T cells from PBMCs. The CDR3 loop reads CASSPTGTGYGYTF. DNA of the CDR3: TGTGCCAGCAGTCCCACCGGGACAGGCTATGGCTACACCTTC.